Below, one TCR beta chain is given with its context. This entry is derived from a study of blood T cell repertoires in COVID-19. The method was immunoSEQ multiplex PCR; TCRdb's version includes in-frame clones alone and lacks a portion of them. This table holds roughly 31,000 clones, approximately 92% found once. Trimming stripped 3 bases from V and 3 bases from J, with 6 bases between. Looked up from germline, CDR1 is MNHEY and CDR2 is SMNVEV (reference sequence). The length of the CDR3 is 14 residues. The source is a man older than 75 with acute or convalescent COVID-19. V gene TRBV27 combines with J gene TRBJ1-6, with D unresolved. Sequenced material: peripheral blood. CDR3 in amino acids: CASSFRYYNSPLHF. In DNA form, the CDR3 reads TGTGCCAGCAGTTTCCGCTACTATAATTCACCCCTCCACTTT.